The count of the clone carrying this TCR beta chain is one. This sample is part of a study of CD8 T cells in Susac syndrome. V lost 4 bases, J lost 1 base, and 8 bases lay in between. CDR3 length equals 14 residues. Germline CDR1 and CDR2: MNHNY and SVGAGI (reference sequence). RNA totalling roughly 0.45 to 1 ug underwent reverse transcription with random hexamers. MiXCR, run by TCRdb on the immunoSEQ multiplex PCR reads, gives a single entry per CDR3 protein. The table has around 170,000 distinct CDR3 sequences, 90% to 97% seen once; the top ten hold 0.09% to 0.1%. The rearrangement joins TRBV6-6 to TRBJ1-3; D is undetermined. The TCR was taken from a human donor with Susac syndrome. Sequencing input: CD4+ T cells from PBMCs. The CDR3 protein is CASSSLTSGNTIYF. The DNA for the CDR3 is TGTGCCAGCAGTTCCTTGACTTCTGGAAACACCATATATTTT.